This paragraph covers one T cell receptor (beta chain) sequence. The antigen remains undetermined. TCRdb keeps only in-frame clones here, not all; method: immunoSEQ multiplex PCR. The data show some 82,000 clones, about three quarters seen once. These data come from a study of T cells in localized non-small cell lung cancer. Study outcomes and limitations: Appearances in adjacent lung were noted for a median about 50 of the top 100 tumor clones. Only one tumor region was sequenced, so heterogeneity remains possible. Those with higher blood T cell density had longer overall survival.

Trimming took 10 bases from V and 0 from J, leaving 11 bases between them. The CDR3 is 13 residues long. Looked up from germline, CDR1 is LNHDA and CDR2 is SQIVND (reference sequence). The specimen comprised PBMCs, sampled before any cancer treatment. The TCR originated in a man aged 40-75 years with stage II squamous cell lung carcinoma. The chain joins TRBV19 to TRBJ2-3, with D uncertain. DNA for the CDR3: TGTGCCACCCAAACCCTGAGCACAGATACGCAGTATTTT. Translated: CATQTLSTDTQYF.